A few counts support the clone carrying this T cell receptor beta chain. Its target is not known. This specimen comes from a study of CD8+ T cells in alopecia areata. About the study: Among treated patients, oral tofacitinib was administered at 5 to 10 mg twice daily.

After isolation, RNA underwent reverse transcription to generate cDNA as the sequencing template. Clones were read by immunoSEQ multiplex PCR, and TCRdb kept only the in-frame ones, dropping some. The table has roughly 210,000 clones, 43% seen once. The CDR3 length is 17 residues. Per the germline V gene, CDR1 is SGHTA and CDR2 is FQGNSA. V was pared by 3 bases and J by 0 bases, with 8 bases of the junction left unmatched. Broader study findings: Mice showed TCR sharing more clearly than patients did, possibly owing to HLA.

Described treatment: oral pan-JAK inhibitor, 5-10 mg twice daily. Specimen: CD4+ T cells sorted from blood, collected at approximately week 36, from a patient treated with tofacitinib. The rearrangement uses TRBV7-2 and TRBJ1-5; 7 bases agree with TRBD1. The receptor was isolated from a human donor with alopecia areata. CDR3 coding DNA: TGTGCCAGCAGCTTCGGGACAGTCTTTGGTAGCAATCAGCCCCAGCATTTT. The encoded protein is CASSFGTVFGSNQPQHF.